This T cell receptor (beta chain) was captured by sequencing in a study of shared clonotypes between healthy human individuals. Regarding the study as a whole: Clonotype sharing among donors was thought likely to change with sequencing depth.

The repertoire was sequenced with immunoSEQ multiplex PCR; TCRdb's copy has only in-frame clones and lacks some. The repertoire consists of 2 million to 2.5 million clones, with almost 96% occurring once and the leading ten covering 0.1% to 0.15%. For this clone: What it binds is not known. A read error may account for a junction end that differs from germline.

The CDR3 is 11 residues long. CDR1 and CDR2 from the germline V gene are SEHNR and FQNEAQ (reference sequence). The source is a man between 18 and 29 years old in good health. Sequencing input: naive CD4+ T cells sorted from blood. The subset is: CD45RA+ positively selected. The chain uses TRBV7-9 and TRBJ2-5; D ambiguous. CDR3 amino acids: CASSSPGGRDF. Here the CDR3 DNA reads TGTGCCAGCAGCTCACCCGGCGGACGGGACTTC.